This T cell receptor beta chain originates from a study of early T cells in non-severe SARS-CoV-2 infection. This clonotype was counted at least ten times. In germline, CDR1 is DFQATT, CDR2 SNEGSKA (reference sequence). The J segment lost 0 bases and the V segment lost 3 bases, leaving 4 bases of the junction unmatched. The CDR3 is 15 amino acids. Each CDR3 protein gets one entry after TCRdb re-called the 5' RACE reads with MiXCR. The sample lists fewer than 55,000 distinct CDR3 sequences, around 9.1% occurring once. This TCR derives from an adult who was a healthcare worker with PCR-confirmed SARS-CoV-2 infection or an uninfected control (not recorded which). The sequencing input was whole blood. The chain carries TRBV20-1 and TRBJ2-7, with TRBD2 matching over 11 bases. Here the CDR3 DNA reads TGCAGTGCTAGGAGGGGACTAGCGGACTCCTACGAGCAGTACTTC. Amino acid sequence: CSARRGLADSYEQYF.